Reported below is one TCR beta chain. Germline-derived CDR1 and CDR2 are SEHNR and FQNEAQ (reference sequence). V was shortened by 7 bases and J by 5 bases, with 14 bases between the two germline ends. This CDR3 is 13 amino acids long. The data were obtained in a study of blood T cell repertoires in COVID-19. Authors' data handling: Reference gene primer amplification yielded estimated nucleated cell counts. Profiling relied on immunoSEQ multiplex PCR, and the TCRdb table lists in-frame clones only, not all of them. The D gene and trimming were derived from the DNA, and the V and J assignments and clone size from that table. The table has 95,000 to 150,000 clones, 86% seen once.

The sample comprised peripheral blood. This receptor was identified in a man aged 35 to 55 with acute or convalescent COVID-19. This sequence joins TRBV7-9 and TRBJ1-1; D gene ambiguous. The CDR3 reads CASTKGRGTEAFF. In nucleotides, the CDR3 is TGTGCCAGCACCAAGGGTCGGGGAACTGAAGCTTTCTTT.